A single TCR beta chain is shown here with its context. Antigen unknown. This may come from a read error, since a much larger clone is one base off. From germline, CDR1 is SGHRS and CDR2 YFSETQ. The CDR3 is 14 amino acids. This sample is drawn from a study of read filtering for tumor transcriptome and immune sequencing. On the study more broadly: The cohort had roughly 17 men and over twelve women aged about 45 to 80, mean roughly 66 years.

The library was built from 400 ng RNA with molecular barcoded adaptors for alpha/delta and beta/gamma chains. TCRdb recomputed calls from the reads with MiXCR, one row per CDR3 protein. The sample gives around 140,000 distinct CDR3 sequences, less than 15% of which show up once; under 9% is in the top ten. Findings and caveats of the study: IR-seq captured clonotypes deeper and more reliably than RNA-seq. Approximately 82% of IR-seq clonotypes had a single read, yet these held around 3.3% of reads.

Sequences were obtained from a population of CD138-negative cells sorted from bone marrow. This clonotype was sampled from a donor aged 40 or older with multiple myeloma. The chain employs TRBV5-1 and TRBJ2-7, with D tentatively TRBD1 (6 bases). CDR3 protein: CASSLRDTSYGQYF. The CDR3 bases are TGCGCCAGCAGCTTGCGGGACACTTCCTACGGGCAGTACTTC.